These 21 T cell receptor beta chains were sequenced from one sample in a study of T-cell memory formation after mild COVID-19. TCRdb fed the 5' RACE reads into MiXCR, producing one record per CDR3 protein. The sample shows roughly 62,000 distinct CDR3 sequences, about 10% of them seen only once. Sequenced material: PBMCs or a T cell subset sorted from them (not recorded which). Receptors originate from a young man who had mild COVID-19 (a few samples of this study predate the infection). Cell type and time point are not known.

The CDR3 sequence: CASSQDSTNTGELFF. CDR3 DNA sequence: TGCGCCAGCAGCCAAGACAGCACGAACACCGGGGAGCTGTTTTTT. The chain links TRBV4-3 to TRBJ2-2; D is unresolved. The germline V and J ends were trimmed by 0 bases and 0 bases, with 5 bases remaining between them. The CDR3 contains 15 residues. CDR1 and CDR2 (germline): LGHNA, YSLEER.

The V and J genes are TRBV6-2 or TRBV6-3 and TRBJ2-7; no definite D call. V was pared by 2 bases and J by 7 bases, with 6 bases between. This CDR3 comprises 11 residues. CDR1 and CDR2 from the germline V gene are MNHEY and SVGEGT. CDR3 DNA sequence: TGTGCCAGCAGTTACGGCCGGGAGCAGTACGTC. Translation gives CASSYGREQYV.

CDR3 sequence: CASSLAGQMSSYEQYF. DNA for the CDR3: TGTGCCAGCAGCTTAGCGGGACAGATGAGCTCCTACGAGCAGTACTTC. The chain couples TRBV7-8 to TRBJ2-7; 7 bases are a match to TRBD1. CDR1 is SGHVS, CDR2 FQNEAQ, per germline. Losses at the gene ends were 0 bases for V and 0 bases for J; bases not matched to a gene: 5. CDR3 length equals 16 residues.

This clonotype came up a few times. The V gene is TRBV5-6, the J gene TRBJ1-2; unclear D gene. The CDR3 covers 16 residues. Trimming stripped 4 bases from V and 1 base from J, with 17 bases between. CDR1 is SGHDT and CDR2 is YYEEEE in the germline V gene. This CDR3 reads CASSPPTRLLNYGYTF. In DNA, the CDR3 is TGTGCCAGCAGCCCACCAACCAGATTACTTAACTATGGCTACACCTTC.

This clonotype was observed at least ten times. The CDR3 here is CASSFAGGETQYF. CDR3 DNA sequence: TGTGCCAGCAGTTTCGCGGGCGGAGAGACCCAGTACTTC. This sequence joins TRBV12-3 or TRBV12-4 and TRBJ2-5; the D gene is possibly TRBD2 (5 bases). This CDR3 has 13 residues. Trimming took off 3 bases at V and 4 bases at J, with 9 bases between the two ends.

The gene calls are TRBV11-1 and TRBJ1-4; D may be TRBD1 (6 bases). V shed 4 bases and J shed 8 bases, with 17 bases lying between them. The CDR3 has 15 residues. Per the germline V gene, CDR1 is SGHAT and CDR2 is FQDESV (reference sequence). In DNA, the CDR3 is TGTGCCAGCAGCTCGGGACATTCAGACCGGGAAAAACTGTTTTTT. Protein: CASSSGHSDREKLFF.

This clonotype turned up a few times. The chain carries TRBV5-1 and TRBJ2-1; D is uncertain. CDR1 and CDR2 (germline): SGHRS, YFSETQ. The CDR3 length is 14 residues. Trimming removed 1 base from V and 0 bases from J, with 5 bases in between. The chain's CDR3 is CASSLPSSYNEQFF. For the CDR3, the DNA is TGCGCCAGCAGCTTGCCGAGCTCCTACAATGAGCAGTTCTTC.

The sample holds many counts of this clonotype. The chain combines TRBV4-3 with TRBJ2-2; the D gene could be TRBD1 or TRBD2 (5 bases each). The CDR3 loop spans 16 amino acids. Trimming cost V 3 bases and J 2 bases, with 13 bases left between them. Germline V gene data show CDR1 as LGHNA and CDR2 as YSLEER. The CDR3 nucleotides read TGCGCCAGCAGCCACCGCCGGGGCTCAAACACCGGGGAGCTGTTTTTT. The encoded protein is CASSHRRGSNTGELFF.

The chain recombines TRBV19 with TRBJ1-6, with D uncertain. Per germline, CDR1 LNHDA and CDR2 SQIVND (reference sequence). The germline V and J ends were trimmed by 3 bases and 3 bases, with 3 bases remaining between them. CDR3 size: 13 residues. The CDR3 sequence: CASSIGYNSPLHF. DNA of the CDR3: TGTGCCAGTAGTATCGGCTATAATTCACCCCTCCACTTT.

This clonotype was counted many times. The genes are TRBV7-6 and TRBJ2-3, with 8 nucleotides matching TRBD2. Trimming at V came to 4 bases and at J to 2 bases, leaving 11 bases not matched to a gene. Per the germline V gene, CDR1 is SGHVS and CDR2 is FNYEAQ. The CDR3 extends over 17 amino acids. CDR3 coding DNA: TGTGCCAGCAGCTCTGACGGGGGGGCGTCCCCCACAGATACGCAGTATTTT. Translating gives CASSSDGGASPTDTQYF. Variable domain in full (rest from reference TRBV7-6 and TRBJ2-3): GAGVSQSPRYKVTKRGQDVALRCDPISGHVSLYWYRQALGQGPEFLTYFNYEAQQDKSGLPNDRFSAERPEGSISTLTIQRTEQRDSAMYRCASSSDGGASPTDTQYFGPGTRLTVL.

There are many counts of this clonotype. The CDR3 bases are TGTGCCAGCAGTTACGTGGGCGGGGGGGCCCAAGAGACCCAGTACTTC. This encodes CASSYVGGGAQETQYF. The genes are TRBV6-5 and TRBJ2-5, with TRBD2 identical over 9 bases. After removal of 2 bases from V and 1 base from J, the junction contained 5 bases not matched to a gene. Germline CDR1 MNHEY, CDR2 SVGAGI. The CDR3 runs 16 residues.

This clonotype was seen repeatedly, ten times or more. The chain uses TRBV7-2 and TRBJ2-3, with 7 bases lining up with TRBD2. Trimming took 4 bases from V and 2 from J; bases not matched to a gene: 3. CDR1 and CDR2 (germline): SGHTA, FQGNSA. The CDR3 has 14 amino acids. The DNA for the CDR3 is TGTGCCAGCAGCTCCGGACTAGTCACAGATACGCAGTATTTT. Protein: CASSSGLVTDTQYF.

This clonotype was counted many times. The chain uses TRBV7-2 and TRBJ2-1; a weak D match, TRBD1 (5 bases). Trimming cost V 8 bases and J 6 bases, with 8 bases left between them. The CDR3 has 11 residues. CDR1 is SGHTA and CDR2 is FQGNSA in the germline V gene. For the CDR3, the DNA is TGTGCCAGCGCTAGGGGCAATGAGCAGTTCTTC. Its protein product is CASARGNEQFF.

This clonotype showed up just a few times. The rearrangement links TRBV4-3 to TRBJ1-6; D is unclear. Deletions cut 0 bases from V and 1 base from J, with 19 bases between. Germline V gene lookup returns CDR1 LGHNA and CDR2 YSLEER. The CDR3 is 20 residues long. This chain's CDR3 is CASSQDYVNYFRSYNSPLHF. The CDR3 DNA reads TGCGCCAGCAGCCAAGATTACGTGAACTACTTCAGATCCTATAATTCACCCCTCCACTTT.

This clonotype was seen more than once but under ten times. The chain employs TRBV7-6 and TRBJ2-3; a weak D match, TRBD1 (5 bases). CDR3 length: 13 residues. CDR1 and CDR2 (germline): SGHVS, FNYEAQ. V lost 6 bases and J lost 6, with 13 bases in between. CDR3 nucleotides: TGTGCCAGCAGTTCAGGGTCAGGGGATACGCAGTATTTT. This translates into CASSSGSGDTQYF.

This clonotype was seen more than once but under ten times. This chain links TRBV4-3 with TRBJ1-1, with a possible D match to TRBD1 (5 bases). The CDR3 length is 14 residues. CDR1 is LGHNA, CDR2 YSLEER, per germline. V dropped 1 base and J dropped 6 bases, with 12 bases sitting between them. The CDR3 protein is CASSQVRGWPEAFF. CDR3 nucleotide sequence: TGCGCCAGCAGCCAAGTCCGGGGGTGGCCTGAAGCTTTCTTT.

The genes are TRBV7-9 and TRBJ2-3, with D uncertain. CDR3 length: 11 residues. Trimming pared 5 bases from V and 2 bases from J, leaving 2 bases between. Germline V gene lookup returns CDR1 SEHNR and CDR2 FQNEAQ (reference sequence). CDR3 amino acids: CASSNTDTQYF. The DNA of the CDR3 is TGTGCCAGCAGCAACACAGATACGCAGTATTTT.

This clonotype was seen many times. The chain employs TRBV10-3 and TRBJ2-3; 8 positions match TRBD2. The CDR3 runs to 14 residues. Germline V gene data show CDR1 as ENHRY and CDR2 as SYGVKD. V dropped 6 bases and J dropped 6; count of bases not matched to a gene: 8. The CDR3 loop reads CAISLTSARDTQYF. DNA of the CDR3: TGTGCCATCAGCTTGACTAGCGCGAGGGATACGCAGTATTTT.

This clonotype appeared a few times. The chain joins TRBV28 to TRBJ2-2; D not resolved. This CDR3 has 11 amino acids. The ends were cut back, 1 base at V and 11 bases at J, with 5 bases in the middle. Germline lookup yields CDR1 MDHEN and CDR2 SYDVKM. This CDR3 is CASSLYRELFF. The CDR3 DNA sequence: TGTGCCAGCAGTTTATATCGAGAGCTGTTTTTT.

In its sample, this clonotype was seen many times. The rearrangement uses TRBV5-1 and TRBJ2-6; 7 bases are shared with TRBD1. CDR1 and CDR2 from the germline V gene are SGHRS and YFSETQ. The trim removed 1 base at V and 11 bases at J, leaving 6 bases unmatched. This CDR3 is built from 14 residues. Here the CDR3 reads CASSLFGTEYVLTF. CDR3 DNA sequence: TGCGCCAGCAGCTTGTTCGGGACAGAATACGTCCTGACTTTC.

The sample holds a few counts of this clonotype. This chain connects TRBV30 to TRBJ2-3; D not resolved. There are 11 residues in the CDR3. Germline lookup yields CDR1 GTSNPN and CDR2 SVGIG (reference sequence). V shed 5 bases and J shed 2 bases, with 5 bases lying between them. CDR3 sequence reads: CAWAATDTQYF. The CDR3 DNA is TGTGCCTGGGCGGCCACAGATACGCAGTATTTT. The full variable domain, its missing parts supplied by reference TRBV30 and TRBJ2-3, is SQTIHQWPATLVQPVGSPLSLECTVEGTSNPNLYWYRQAAGRGLQLLFYSVGIGQISSEVPQNLSASRPQDRQFILSSKKLLLSDSGFYLCAWAATDTQYFGPGTRLTVL.